This note documents a single T cell receptor beta chain sequence. The source of the sample is a study of T cell changes during pregnancy in multiple sclerosis. The table came from immunoSEQ multiplex PCR; TCRdb's copy has only in-frame clones and leaves some out. The data hold approximately 80,000 clones, with about 94% observed a single time. The material was peripheral blood, obtained in the second trimester of pregnancy. This clonotype originated in a female donor in good health, enrolled as a control in a pregnancy study.

CDR3 nucleotide sequence: TGTGCCAGCTCACCCGGGACAGACAACTATGGCTACACCTTC. Encoded protein: CASSPGTDNYGYTF. This chain connects TRBV18 to TRBJ1-2; 7 bases map to TRBD1. The CDR3 extends over 14 amino acids. V trimming: 3 bases; J trimming: 2 bases; junction bases outside the gene matches: 3. The germline V gene has CDR1 KGHSH and CDR2 LQKENI. Drawing the rest from reference TRBV18 and TRBJ1-2, the complete variable domain is NAGVMQNPRHLVRRRGQEARLRCSPMKGHSHVYWYRQLPEEGLKFMVYLQKENIIDESGMPKERFSAEFPKEGPSILRIQQVVRGDSAAYFCASSPGTDNYGYTFGSGTRLTVV.